The 31 T cell receptor beta chains presented below share a single source sample, sequenced in a study of siplizumab effects on memory and regulatory T cells. TCRdb keeps only in-frame clones here, not all; method: immunoSEQ multiplex PCR. The table has about 50,000 clones, 87% seen once. The sample taken for sequencing was naive CD8+ T cells sorted from blood. These TCRs come from a human donor in good health.

This sequence joins TRBV9 and TRBJ1-1, with no clear D. The length of the CDR3 is 15 residues. Germline CDR1 and CDR2: SGDLS and YYNGEE. Deletions cut 0 bases from V and 0 bases from J, with 9 bases between. The chain's CDR3 is CASSVVSVLNTEAFF. CDR3 DNA: TGTGCCAGCAGCGTAGTGTCAGTCCTGAACACTGAAGCTTTCTTT.

J is TRBJ2-6 and V is TRBV6-4; D unclear. The germline V gene has CDR1 MRHNA and CDR2 SNTAGT. This CDR3 has 18 amino acids. V lost 6 bases, J lost 0 bases, and 18 bases lay in between. Here the CDR3 DNA reads TGTGCCAGCAGCGTATTCGGGTCCTACGTCTCTGGGGCCAACGTCCTGACTTTC. Its protein product is CASSVFGSYVSGANVLTF.

This clone occurred a few times. The V gene is TRBV2, the J gene TRBJ2-7; 8 bases map to TRBD1. The CDR3 sequence is 14 residues long. Per germline, CDR1 SNHLY and CDR2 FYNNEI. V lost 3 bases, J lost 3 bases, and 4 bases stayed unmatched. The CDR3 loop is CASSDSGQDYEQYF. Here the CDR3 DNA reads TGTGCCAGCAGTGATTCGGGACAGGACTACGAGCAGTACTTC.

This rearrangement joins TRBV5-5 to TRBJ1-2; a possible D gene is TRBD1 (6 bases). Trimming pared 2 bases from V and 0 bases from J, leaving 11 bases between. This CDR3 region has 15 residues. Germline lookup yields CDR1 SGHKS and CDR2 YYEKEE (reference sequence). The CDR3: CASSFGGAANYGYTF. The CDR3 bases are TGTGCCAGCAGCTTTGGGGGGGCCGCTAACTATGGCTACACCTTC. The entire variable domain, with the rest obtained from reference TRBV5-5 and TRBJ1-2, is as follows: DAGVTQSPTHLIKTRGQQVTLRCSPISGHKSVSWYQQVLGQGPQFIFQYYEKEERGRGNFPDRFSARQFPNYSSELNVNALLLGDSALYLCASSFGGAANYGYTFGSGTRLTVV.

The genes are TRBV13 and TRBJ2-7; D call uncertain. The germline gives CDR1 PRHDT, CDR2 FYEKMQ (reference sequence). The CDR3 spans 14 residues. V was shortened by 0 bases and J by 3 bases, with 9 bases between the two germline ends. CDR3 sequence reads: CASSLGSTVYEQYF. In DNA, the CDR3 is TGTGCCAGCAGCTTAGGTTCAACGGTCTACGAGCAGTACTTC.

This chain links TRBV7-2 with TRBJ2-7; 7 positions agree with TRBD1. Germline loops: CDR1 SGHTA, CDR2 FQGNSA. The CDR3 has 14 amino acids. With V trimmed by 1 base and J by 2 bases, 2 bases remained unmatched. In DNA form, the CDR3 reads TGTGCCAGCAGCTTAGGGACAGGAACCTACGAGCAGTACTTC. It is translated as CASSLGTGTYEQYF.

This rearrangement joins TRBV11-1 to TRBJ1-1, with TRBD1 as a possible D gene (5 bases). The CDR3 sequence is 15 residues long. Germline values: CDR1 SGHAT, CDR2 FQDESV (reference sequence). V shed 5 bases and J shed 3 bases, with 16 bases lying between them. CDR3 in amino acids: CASSPGPGGYTEAFF. The CDR3 DNA is TGTGCCAGCAGCCCGGGGCCGGGGGGGTACACTGAAGCTTTCTTT.

V gene TRBV5-1 combines with J gene TRBJ2-7; possibly TRBD2 for D (6 bases). Germline assignment: CDR1 SGHRS and CDR2 YFSETQ. The CDR3 consists of 14 residues. V was shortened by 4 bases and J by 4 bases, with 15 bases between the two germline ends. The CDR3 DNA reads TGCGCCAGCAGCGCGGGACTGGGGGGTTACGAGCAGTACTTC. This codes for CASSAGLGGYEQYF.

The chain recombines TRBV6-1 with TRBJ1-1; 7 positions agree with TRBD1. The ends lost 6 bases at V and 2 bases at J; junction bases unmatched: 3. The germline gives CDR1 MNHNS, CDR2 SASEGT. The CDR3 loop spans 13 amino acids. The CDR3, as DNA: TGTGCCAGCAGACAGGGGACTAACACTGAAGCTTTCTTT. This sequence encodes CASRQGTNTEAFF.

This chain links TRBV7-2 with TRBJ2-7, with no clear D. Trimming took off 1 base at V and 6 bases at J, with 7 bases between the two ends. Germline V CDR1 and CDR2: SGHTA, FQGNSA. This CDR3 region has 12 residues. CDR3 sequence reads: CASSLVEIEQYF. The CDR3, as DNA: TGTGCCAGCAGCTTAGTCGAGATCGAGCAGTACTTC.

The rearrangement uses TRBV16 and TRBJ2-7, with D possibly matching TRBD1 (5 bases). The CDR3 is 14 residues long. The V gene's germline CDR1 is KGHSY and CDR2 FQNENV. V dropped 2 bases and J dropped 5 bases, with 13 bases sitting between them. CDR3 nucleotide sequence: TGTGCCAGCAGCCAACCGGACATGAAACACGAGCAGTACTTC. Translated: CASSQPDMKHEQYF.

The gene calls are TRBV19 and TRBJ1-1, with 7 bases aligning to TRBD1. CDR1 LNHDA and CDR2 SQIVND come from the germline V gene (reference sequence). Losses at the gene ends were 0 bases for V and 5 bases for J; bases not matched to a gene: 6. This CDR3 is built from 15 residues. The CDR3 DNA follows: TGTGCCAGTAGTATAGATGGGAGGGGGCAAACTGAAGCTTTCTTT. This codes for CASSIDGRGQTEAFF.

The chain links TRBV7-9 to TRBJ2-7, with D unclear. The CDR3 has 12 amino acids. Trimming took off 1 base at V and 5 bases at J, with 6 bases between the two ends. Per the germline V gene, CDR1 is SEHNR and CDR2 is FQNEAQ (reference sequence). In DNA form, the CDR3 reads TGTGCCAGCAGCTTAGGCAGGAACGAGCAGTACTTC. Encoded protein: CASSLGRNEQYF.

This clone was picked up one time. This rearrangement joins TRBV7-2 to TRBJ1-3, with D perhaps matching TRBD1 (5 bases). Trimming removed 5 bases at V and 1 base at J, with 12 bases between. Per the germline V gene, CDR1 is SGHTA and CDR2 is FQGNSA. This CDR3 is 15 amino acids long. In nucleotides, the CDR3 is TGTGCCAGCAGCGCCGGGGCAGGGTCTGGAAACACCATATATTTT. It is translated as CASSAGAGSGNTIYF.

The chain couples TRBV11-2 to TRBJ1-1; D is possibly TRBD1 (6 bases). The CDR3 totals 15 residues. Trimming stripped 7 bases from V and 4 bases from J, with 19 bases between. Germline V lookup: CDR1 SGHAT, CDR2 FQNNGV. The CDR3 reads CASIQGRGELTEAFF. The CDR3 DNA is TGTGCCAGCATCCAAGGGAGGGGGGAACTCACTGAAGCTTTCTTT.

The rearrangement uses TRBV9 and TRBJ2-1, with 12 nucleotides matching TRBD2. J was trimmed by 3 bases and V by 3 bases; bases with no gene match: 13. The CDR3 is 19 residues long. The germline CDR1 and CDR2 sequences are SGDLS and YYNGEE. CDR3 bases: TGTGCCAGCAGCGCCCCAACCGGGACTAGCGGGCCTCACTACAATGAGCAGTTCTTC. As protein: CASSAPTGTSGPHYNEQFF.

A few counts support this clone. The gene calls are TRBV27 and TRBJ1-2, with D unresolved. The length of the CDR3 is 13 residues. V gave up 5 bases and J gave up 7 bases, with 14 bases separating them. Germline V gene sequence: CDR1 MNHEY, CDR2 SMNVEV (reference sequence). The CDR3 region has the DNA TGTGCCAGCAGTAGCAGGTTTGCGGCTGGCTACACCTTC. Encoded protein: CASSSRFAAGYTF.

The rearrangement joins TRBV7-8 to TRBJ1-1; the D is unclear. The CDR3 covers 12 residues. Trimming cost V 3 bases and J 3 bases, with 5 bases left between them. CDR1 and CDR2 (germline): SGHVS, FQNEAQ. The CDR3: CASSLVHTEAFF. CDR3 sequence (DNA): TGTGCCAGCAGCTTGGTGCACACTGAAGCTTTCTTT.

The chain couples TRBV27 to TRBJ2-7; a weak D match, TRBD1 (6 bases). The CDR3 sequence is 14 residues long. CDR1 and CDR2 from the germline V gene are MNHEY and SMNVEV (reference sequence). V dropped 2 bases and J dropped 2 bases, with 10 bases sitting between them. The CDR3 here is CASSLGGFTYEQYF. CDR3 sequence (DNA): TGTGCCAGCAGTTTAGGGGGCTTCACCTACGAGCAGTACTTC.

The chain joins TRBV5-1 to TRBJ2-7, with 7 bases that match TRBD2. The CDR3 length is 13 residues. In germline, CDR1 is SGHRS, CDR2 YFSETQ. The trim removed 5 bases at V and 5 bases at J, leaving 7 bases unmatched. The CDR3 DNA reads as TGCGCCAGCAGGAGGACTAGTAGGAACGAGCAGTACTTC. Translated: CASRRTSRNEQYF.

The V gene is TRBV6-4, the J gene TRBJ2-7; D is ambiguous. CDR1 MRHNA and CDR2 SNTAGT come from the germline V gene. V lost 6 bases, J lost 6 bases, and 21 bases lay in between. CDR3 length equals 15 residues. The CDR3 region has the DNA TGTGCCAGCAGCCCTGGGCCTATTCCAGGCTCCGAGCAGTACTTC. Translating it yields CASSPGPIPGSEQYF.

This sequence joins TRBV6-4 and TRBJ2-1, with D perhaps TRBD1 (6 bases). V was trimmed by 6 bases and J by 6 bases, leaving 12 bases between them. The CDR3 contains 13 residues. Germline V gene data show CDR1 as MRHNA and CDR2 as SNTAGT. The CDR3 region is CASSLVRGNEQFF. The CDR3 DNA is TGTGCCAGCAGCTTGGTCAGGGGCAATGAGCAGTTCTTC.

This chain links TRBV29-1 with TRBJ2-1; a possible D gene is TRBD2 (6 bases). There are 13 residues in the CDR3. Per germline, CDR1 SQVTM and CDR2 ANQGSEA. The ends were cut back, 7 bases at V and 1 base at J, with 11 bases in the middle. CDR3 protein: CSARDSSYNEQFF. Here the CDR3 DNA reads TGCAGCGCCCGGGACTCGTCCTACAATGAGCAGTTCTTC.

The genes are TRBV5-6 and TRBJ1-2; D is perhaps TRBD1 (5 bases). The CDR3 runs 14 residues. V was cut by 4 bases and J by 3 bases, with 13 bases left in between. From germline, CDR1 is SGHDT and CDR2 YYEEEE. DNA for the CDR3: TGTGCCAGCAGCCTCTACGGGACCGACTATGGCTACACCTTC. Translated, it gives CASSLYGTDYGYTF.

The genes are TRBV6-5 and TRBJ2-2; possibly TRBD1 for D (6 bases). The CDR3 covers 12 residues. CDR1 MNHEY and CDR2 SVGAGI come from the germline V gene. Trimming took off 6 bases at V and 5 bases at J, with 7 bases between the two ends. The CDR3, as DNA: TGTGCCAGCAGAGGGGGTACCGGGGAGCTGTTTTTT. Translation gives CASRGGTGELFF.

For this clone: A read error may produce the germline difference seen at one junction end. J is TRBJ2-6 and V is TRBV27; possible D gene TRBD2, 5 bases. Germline values: CDR1 MNHEY, CDR2 SMNVEV (reference sequence). The CDR3 sequence is 23 residues long. CDR3 nucleotides: TGCAAGCGAGGGTTGAGGTGCGAAACGAACCGGTCGGCCCTATCCTCTGGGGCCAACGTCCTGACTTTC. Its protein is CKRGLRCETNRSALSSGANVLTF.

CDR3 DNA sequence: TGTGCCAGCAGCTTAGTACCCGGGGAGCTGTTTTTT. Protein sequence: CASSLVPGELFF. This chain joins TRBV7-9 and TRBJ2-2; D ambiguous. With 1 base removed from V and 6 bases from J, the gap between germline ends came to 3 bases. The CDR3 contains 12 residues. The germline V gene has CDR1 SEHNR and CDR2 FQNEAQ (reference sequence).

The rearrangement links TRBV5-6 to TRBJ1-6, with 11 positions matching TRBD1. The CDR3 consists of 15 residues. Germline V gene lookup returns CDR1 SGHDT and CDR2 YYEEEE. V lost 4 bases to trimming and J lost 8 bases; unmatched junction nucleotides: 5. The DNA of the CDR3 is TGTGCCAGCAGCCTCCGGACAGGGGGCTATTCACCCCTCCACTTT. Protein: CASSLRTGGYSPLHF.

The chain recombines TRBV12-5 with TRBJ2-6; a possible D gene is TRBD1 (5 bases). The CDR3 has 15 residues. Germline V gives CDR1 LGHNT, CDR2 FRNRAP. Trimming removed 3 bases from V and 2 bases from J, with 8 bases in between. CDR3 in DNA: TGTGCTAGTGGTTTCCAGGGTGCTGGGGCCAACGTCCTGACTTTC. Amino acids: CASGFQGAGANVLTF. Based on the CDR3 plus reference TRBV12-5 and TRBJ2-6, the full variable domain is DARVTQTPRHKVTEMGQEVTMRCQPILGHNTVFWYRQTMMQGLELLAYFRNRAPLDDSGMPKDRFSAEMPDATLATLKIQPSEPRDSAVYFCASGFQGAGANVLTFGAGSRLTVL.

This clone has more than one count but fewer than ten. The chain has TRBV7-9 and TRBJ2-7, with D tentatively TRBD2 (6 bases). Germline V CDR1 and CDR2: SEHNR, FQNEAQ (reference sequence). V lost 6 bases, J lost 6 bases, and 12 bases lay in between. This CDR3 has 12 amino acids. The CDR3 loop is CASSLTGGEQYF. In nucleotides, the CDR3 is TGTGCCAGCAGTTTAACCGGGGGCGAGCAGTACTTC.

The rearrangement joins TRBV7-8 to TRBJ2-7, with D possibly matching TRBD2 (6 bases). The CDR3 has 14 residues. Germline lookup yields CDR1 SGHVS and CDR2 FQNEAQ. V shed 4 bases and J shed 6 bases, with 16 bases lying between them. This chain's CDR3 is CASSSRLGRFEQYF. For the CDR3, the DNA is TGTGCCAGCAGCTCGAGACTGGGGAGGTTCGAGCAGTACTTC.